Shown below are 18 T cell receptor beta chains from a single sample sequenced in a study of pediatric ulcerative colitis. Here immunoSEQ multiplex PCR was the method, and the copy in TCRdb shows in-frame clones only, minus some. The top ten hold around 1.5% of the sample, which has about 60,000 clones, more than 75% seen once. The sequencing input was blood. The source of these receptors is a boy between 10 and 17 years old who was a control in a study of pediatric ulcerative colitis.

The chain combines TRBV23-1 with TRBJ2-3; a weak D match, TRBD2 (6 bases). TRBV23-1 is an ORF for which the function is uncertain. The CDR3 spans 16 residues. V was clipped by 3 bases and J by 3 bases, with 16 bases between them. Written as DNA, the CDR3 is TGCGCCAGCAGTCAGTCGCGGGGTGGTGAAACAGATACGCAGTATTTT. It codes for CASSQSRGGETDTQYF.

This chain uses TRBV7-9 with TRBJ1-4; D gene unclear. V was pared by 6 bases and J by 0 bases, with 8 bases between. The germline CDR1 and CDR2 sequences are SEHNR and FQNEAQ (reference sequence). This CDR3 is built from 14 residues. DNA of the CDR3: TGTGCCAGCAGTCAAGTTGCAACTAATGAAAAACTGTTTTTT. Translating gives CASSQVATNEKLFF.

The chain links TRBV29-1 to TRBJ2-1; the D is unclear. Trimming shortened V by 4 bases and J by 4 bases, and 20 bases separated the two germline ends. Germline-derived CDR1 and CDR2 are SQVTM and ANQGSEA. The CDR3 spans 16 residues. In DNA, the CDR3 is TGCAGCGTTGCTTCTCTCCTCGGCAGGAGATACAATGAGCAGTTCTTC. It translates to CSVASLLGRRYNEQFF.

This chain connects TRBV15 to TRBJ2-1; possibly TRBD2 for D (6 bases). The CDR3 length is 13 residues. The V gene's germline CDR1 is LNHNV and CDR2 YYDKDF (reference sequence). The V end lost 0 bases, the J end lost 15 bases, and 15 bases lay between the germline ends. The CDR3 nucleotides read TGTGCCACCAGCAGAGATCTGGGGAGGCGACGGTTCTTC. Its translation is CATSRDLGRRRFF.

This clone was found once. The rearrangement links TRBV25-1 to TRBJ2-5, with unresolved D. Per germline, CDR1 MGHDK and CDR2 SYGVNS. Trimming took off 2 bases at V and 5 bases at J, with 0 bases between the two ends. The CDR3 is 10 residues long. CDR3 DNA: TGTGCCAGCAGTGAAGAGACCCAGTACTTC. This codes for CASSEETQYF.

As DNA, the CDR3 is TGTGCCAGCAGTGAAGGCAGGAGGATCCAAGAGACCCAGTACTTC. This codes for CASSEGRRIQETQYF. The chain couples TRBV2 to TRBJ2-5, with a tentative D call TRBD2 (5 bases). Trimming pared 1 base from V and 1 base from J, leaving 10 bases between. Germline assignment: CDR1 SNHLY and CDR2 FYNNEI. The CDR3 length is 15 residues.

This clone has a single count. V is TRBV19 and J is TRBJ1-2; 7 nucleotides line up with TRBD1. V shed 3 bases and J 2 bases; nucleotides not matched to a gene: 6. The CDR3 totals 15 residues. The germline V gene has CDR1 LNHDA and CDR2 SQIVND (reference sequence). The CDR3 nucleotides read TGTGCCAGTAGTATTAAGACAGGGTTGAACTATGGCTACACCTTC. Its protein is CASSIKTGLNYGYTF. Full variable domain (outside the CDR3, taken from reference TRBV19 and TRBJ1-2): DGGITQSPKYLFRKEGQNVTLSCEQNLNHDAMYWYRQDPGQGLRLIYYSQIVNDFQKGDIAEGYSVSREKKESFPLTVTSAQKNPTAFYLCASSIKTGLNYGYTFGSGTRLTVV.

The chain joins TRBV5-6 to TRBJ2-1, with 7 bases fitting TRBD2. The V gene's germline CDR1 is SGHDT and CDR2 YYEEEE. The CDR3 spans 15 residues. V shed 2 bases, J shed 4 bases, and the junction held 6 bases outside the gene matches. The CDR3 region is CASSFWTRMYNEQFF. In nucleotides, the CDR3 is TGTGCCAGCAGCTTTTGGACTAGGATGTACAATGAGCAGTTCTTC.

The chain links TRBV27 to TRBJ2-1; D is undetermined. Germline CDR1 MNHEY, CDR2 SMNVEV (reference sequence). V was cut by 2 bases and J by 2 bases, with 10 bases left in between. This CDR3 spans 15 amino acids. The CDR3: CASSLVAGPYNEQFF. DNA for the CDR3: TGTGCCAGCAGTTTAGTCGCCGGCCCCTACAATGAGCAGTTCTTC.

The chain is built from TRBV18 and TRBJ2-7; D uncertain. The CDR3 runs to 14 residues. CDR1 is KGHSH and CDR2 is LQKENI in the germline V gene. Trimming left V 0 bases short and J 2 bases short, with 8 bases between. The CDR3, as DNA: TGTGCCAGCTCACCACCGGAGAGCCCCTACGAGCAGTACTTC. This encodes CASSPPESPYEQYF.

The V gene is TRBV11-1, the J gene TRBJ2-2, with D possibly matching TRBD1 (5 bases). The CDR3 is made up of 16 amino acids. Germline V gene sequence: CDR1 SGHAT, CDR2 FQDESV (reference sequence). V lost 5 bases and J 5 bases, leaving 18 bases between the germline ends. CDR3 in amino acids: CASSTKLAGWTGELFF. The CDR3 nucleotides read TGTGCCAGCAGCACGAAGTTGGCAGGGTGGACCGGGGAGCTGTTTTTT.

The chain carries TRBV4-3 and TRBJ1-4; 9 bases map to TRBD1. The germline V gene has CDR1 LGHNA and CDR2 YSLEER. J was trimmed by 0 bases and V by 0 bases; bases with no gene match: 5. This CDR3 comprises 18 residues. CDR3 protein: CASSQDPDRGPTNEKLFF. DNA for the CDR3: TGCGCCAGCAGCCAAGACCCGGACAGGGGTCCAACTAATGAAAAACTGTTTTTT.

This sequence joins TRBV7-2 and TRBJ2-1; TRBD2 agrees at 11 bases. The trim removed 5 bases at V and 3 bases at J, leaving 3 bases unmatched. There are 15 residues in the CDR3. From germline, CDR1 is SGHTA and CDR2 FQGNSA. In DNA form, the CDR3 reads TGTGCCAGCAGCAAGACTAGCGGGAACTACAATGAGCAGTTCTTC. This encodes CASSKTSGNYNEQFF.

In DNA form, the CDR3 reads TGTGCCAGCAGCTACGGAACCCGGACGGGGGAGCTGTTTTTT. Its translation: CASSYGTRTGELFF. The V and J genes are TRBV7-3 and TRBJ2-2; D unclear. Germline V gene sequence: CDR1 SGHTA, CDR2 FQGTGA. The CDR3 is made up of 14 amino acids. Trimming removed 4 bases at V and 8 bases at J, with 14 bases between.

The chain recombines TRBV5-1 with TRBJ2-1; D is perhaps TRBD2 (5 bases). CDR3 length: 16 residues. Per the germline V gene, CDR1 is SGHRS and CDR2 is YFSETQ. The V gene lost 5 bases and the J gene lost 4 bases, with 19 bases spanning the gap. The CDR3, as DNA: TGCGCCAGCAGAAAATGGGCCGGGAAAGAATACAATGAGCAGTTCTTC. It codes for CASRKWAGKEYNEQFF.

This clone occurred once. The CDR3 protein is CASSLRTTDYEQYF. CDR3 nucleotides: TGTGCCAGCAGCTTAAGGACGACAGACTACGAGCAGTACTTC. The chain links TRBV11-2 to TRBJ2-7; a possible D gene is TRBD1 (5 bases). V dropped 2 bases and J dropped 3 bases, with 11 bases sitting between them. The germline V gene encodes CDR1 SGHAT and CDR2 FQNNGV. The CDR3 extends over 14 amino acids. The variable domain in full, completed from reference TRBV11-2 and TRBJ2-7, reads EAGVAQSPRYKIIEKRQSVAFWCNPISGHATLYWYQQILGQGPKLLIQFQNNGVVDDSQLPKDRFSAERLKGVDSTLKIQPAKLEDSAVYLCASSLRTTDYEQYFGPGTRLTVT.

The gene calls are TRBV4-3 and TRBJ1-4; tentatively, D is TRBD1 (6 bases). The V gene's germline CDR1 is LGHNA and CDR2 YSLEER. Trimming took 1 base from V and 8 from J, leaving 17 bases between them. The CDR3 consists of 16 residues. The DNA for the CDR3 is TGCGCCAGCAGCCAAGGGAGGGGGGGTGGCGCGGAAAAACTGTTTTTT. It yields the protein CASSQGRGGGAEKLFF.

This clone occurred a few times. This chain links TRBV5-1 with TRBJ2-1; D gene ambiguous. The ends were cut back, 1 base at V and 3 bases at J, with 11 bases in the middle. CDR3 length equals 15 residues. The V gene's germline CDR1 is SGHRS and CDR2 YFSETQ. The CDR3 DNA follows: TGCGCCAGCAGCTTGCAGGATCCAGACTACAATGAGCAGTTCTTC. It encodes CASSLQDPDYNEQFF.